The 10 T cell receptor beta chains reported below all come from one sample, sequenced in a study of CD8 T cells in ankylosing spondylitis. MiXCR, applied by TCRdb to the 5' RACE reads, yields one record per CDR3 protein. The sample lists 200,000 to 250,000 distinct CDR3 sequences; 30% to 35% were seen once. Sample: blood, either unsorted or a sorted T cell fraction (not recorded which). The receptor set was obtained from a male donor with ankylosing spondylitis or in good health (not recorded which).

This clonotype has more than one count but fewer than ten. This rearrangement joins TRBV14 to TRBJ1-1; D is unresolved. This CDR3 region has 14 residues. Trimming pared 5 bases from V and 1 base from J, leaving 11 bases between. Germline V gives CDR1 SGHDN, CDR2 FVKESK. CDR3 in DNA: TGTGCCAGCAGCGCGGGGTACGAGAACACTGAAGCTTTCTTT. Its protein is CASSAGYENTEAFF. The variable domain in full, completed from reference TRBV14 and TRBJ1-1, reads EAGVTQFPSHSVIEKGQTVTLRCDPISGHDNLYWYRRVMGKEIKFLLHFVKESKQDESGMPNNRFLAERTGGTYSTLKVQPAELEDSGVYFCASSAGYENTEAFFGQGTRLTVV.

The rearrangement uses TRBV10-3 and TRBJ2-1; TRBD2 agrees at 7 bases. The CDR3 has 14 amino acids. V was clipped by 0 bases and J by 16 bases; unmatched bases: 12. Germline CDR1 ENHRY, CDR2 SYGVKD. The CDR3 sequence: CAISESEASGNFFF. CDR3 nucleotide sequence: TGTGCCATCAGTGAGTCGGAGGCTAGCGGTAATTTCTTCTTC.

The rearrangement joins TRBV12-3 or TRBV12-4 to TRBJ1-3, with 8 bases lining up with TRBD1. Trimming removed 4 bases from V and 4 bases from J; junction bases left unmatched: 0. This CDR3 contains 13 residues. DNA for the CDR3: TGTGCCAGCAGTTCAGGGGGCGGAAACACCATATATTTT. The encoded protein is CASSSGGGNTIYF.

This rearrangement joins TRBV12-3 or TRBV12-4 to TRBJ1-4, with D uncertain. Trimming took 2 bases from V and 6 from J, leaving 10 bases between them. There are 14 residues in the CDR3. CDR3 DNA sequence: TGTGCCAGCAGTTTACGGGATGGTTATGAAAAACTGTTTTTT. This sequence encodes CASSLRDGYEKLFF.

This clonotype has just a few counts. The chain links TRBV2 to TRBJ1-1; D not certain. Between the trimmed V and J ends, which lost 7 bases and 3 bases, there was a span of 12 bases. Germline CDR1 and CDR2: SNHLY and FYNNEI. The CDR3 loop spans 13 amino acids. The DNA for the CDR3 is TGTGCCAGCACGAGAAACGGGGACACTGAAGCTTTCTTT. The encoded protein is CASTRNGDTEAFF.

The gene calls are TRBV5-1 and TRBJ2-3; D not resolved. The germline V and J ends were trimmed by 0 bases and 2 bases, with 7 bases remaining between them. CDR1 and CDR2 (germline): SGHRS, YFSETQ. The CDR3 sequence is 14 residues long. The CDR3 loop reads CASSLEGATDTQYF. CDR3 sequence (DNA): TGCGCCAGCAGCTTGGAGGGCGCCACAGATACGCAGTATTTT.

J is TRBJ1-6 and V is TRBV28; no firm D call. Trimming took off 2 bases at V and 9 bases at J, with 20 bases between the two ends. This CDR3 has 17 residues. Germline V CDR1 and CDR2: MDHEN, SYDVKM. CDR3 sequence: CASSLPIGLVGSSPLHF. Here the CDR3 DNA reads TGTGCCAGCAGTTTACCAATAGGGTTGGTCGGGAGTTCACCCCTCCACTTT.

The chain uses TRBV15 and TRBJ1-2, with D perhaps TRBD1 (5 bases). The germline gives CDR1 LNHNV, CDR2 YYDKDF (reference sequence). With 0 bases removed from V and 3 bases from J, the gap between germline ends came to 5 bases. The CDR3 spans 13 residues. The CDR3 reads CATSRDRDYGYTF. The CDR3 DNA reads as TGTGCCACCAGCAGAGACAGGGACTATGGCTACACCTTC. The full variable domain, rest sourced from reference TRBV15 and TRBJ1-2, is DAMVIQNPRYQVTQFGKPVTLSCSQTLNHNVMYWYQQKSSQAPKLLFHYYDKDFNNEADTPDNFQSRRPNTSFCFLDIRSPGLGDTAMYLCATSRDRDYGYTFGSGTRLTVV.

The CDR3 DNA reads as TGTGCCAGCAGCTTGAGGGGGCTGACAACCTACGAGCAGTACTTC. Translated, it gives CASSLRGLTTYEQYF. The J gene is TRBJ2-7, the V gene TRBV5-6; TRBD1 matches 7 bases. The V gene's germline CDR1 is SGHDT and CDR2 YYEEEE. CDR3 size: 15 residues. J lost 2 bases, V lost 1 base, and 6 bases had no gene match. The full variable domain, its missing parts supplied by reference TRBV5-6 and TRBJ2-7, is DAGVTQSPTHLIKTRGQQVTLRCSPKSGHDTVSWYQQALGQGPQFIFQYYEEEERQRGNFPDRFSGHQFPNYSSELNVNALLLGDSALYLCASSLRGLTTYEQYFGPGTRLTVT.

The chain employs TRBV29-1 and TRBJ2-5; no clear D gene. Trimming shortened V by 7 bases and J by 1 base, and 13 bases separated the two germline ends. The CDR3 covers 13 residues. CDR1 is SQVTM and CDR2 is ANQGSEA in the germline V gene. CDR3 nucleotides: TGCAGCGCTTCATTAGACACCCAAGAGACCCAGTACTTC. Encoded protein: CSASLDTQETQYF.